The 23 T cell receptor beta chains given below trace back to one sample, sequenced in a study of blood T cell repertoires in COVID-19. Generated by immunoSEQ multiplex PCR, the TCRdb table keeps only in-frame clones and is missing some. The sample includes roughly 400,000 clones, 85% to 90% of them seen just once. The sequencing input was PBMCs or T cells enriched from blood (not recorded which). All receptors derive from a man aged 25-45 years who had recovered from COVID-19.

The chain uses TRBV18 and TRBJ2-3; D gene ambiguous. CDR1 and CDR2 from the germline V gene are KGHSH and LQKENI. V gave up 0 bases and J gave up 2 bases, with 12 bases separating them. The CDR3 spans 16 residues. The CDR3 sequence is CASSPPIGVPTDTQYF. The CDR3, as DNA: TGTGCCAGCTCACCACCAATCGGAGTACCCACAGATACGCAGTATTTT.

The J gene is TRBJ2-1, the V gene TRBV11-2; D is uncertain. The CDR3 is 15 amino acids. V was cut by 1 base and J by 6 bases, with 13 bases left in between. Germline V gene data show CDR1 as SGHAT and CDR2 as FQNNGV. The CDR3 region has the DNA TGTGCCAGCAGCTTAGGATTCAGCGCGGTCAATGAGCAGTTCTTC. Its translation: CASSLGFSAVNEQFF.

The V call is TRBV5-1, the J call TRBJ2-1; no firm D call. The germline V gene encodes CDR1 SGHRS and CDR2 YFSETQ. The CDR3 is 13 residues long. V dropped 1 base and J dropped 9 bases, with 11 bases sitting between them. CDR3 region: CASSLSGDREQFF. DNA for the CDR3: TGCGCCAGCAGCTTGTCGGGTGACCGTGAGCAGTTCTTC.

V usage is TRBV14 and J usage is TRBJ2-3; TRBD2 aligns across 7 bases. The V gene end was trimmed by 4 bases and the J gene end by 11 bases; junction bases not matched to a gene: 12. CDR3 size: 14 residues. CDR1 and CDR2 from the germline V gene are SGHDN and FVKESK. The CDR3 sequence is CASSLLGGAGMQYF. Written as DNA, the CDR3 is TGTGCCAGCAGCCTCCTCGGGGGAGCGGGAATGCAGTATTTT.

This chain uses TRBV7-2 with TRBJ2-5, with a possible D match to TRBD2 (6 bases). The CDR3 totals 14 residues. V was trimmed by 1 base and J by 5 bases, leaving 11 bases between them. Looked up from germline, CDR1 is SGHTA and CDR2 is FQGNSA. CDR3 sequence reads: CASSLGGLSETQYF. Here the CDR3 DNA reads TGTGCCAGCAGCTTAGGGGGACTTTCTGAGACCCAGTACTTC.

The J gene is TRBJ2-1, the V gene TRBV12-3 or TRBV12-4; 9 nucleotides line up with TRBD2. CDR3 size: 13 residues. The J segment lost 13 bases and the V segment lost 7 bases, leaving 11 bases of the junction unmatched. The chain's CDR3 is CASNYYSSGTQFF. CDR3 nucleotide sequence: TGTGCCAGCAATTACTACTCTAGCGGGACCCAGTTCTTC.

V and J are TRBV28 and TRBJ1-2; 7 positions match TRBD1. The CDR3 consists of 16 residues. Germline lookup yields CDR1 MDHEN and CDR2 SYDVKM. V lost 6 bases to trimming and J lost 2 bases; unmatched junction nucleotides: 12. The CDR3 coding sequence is TGTGCCAGCAGCGGTCTTAGGACAGGACTAAACTATGGCTACACCTTC. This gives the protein CASSGLRTGLNYGYTF.

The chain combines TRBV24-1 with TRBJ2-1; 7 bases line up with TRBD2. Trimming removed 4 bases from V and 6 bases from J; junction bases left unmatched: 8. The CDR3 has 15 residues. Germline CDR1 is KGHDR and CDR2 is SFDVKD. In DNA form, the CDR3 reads TGTGCCACCAGTGAACCTAGACTAGCTGGCAATGAGCAGTTCTTC. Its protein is CATSEPRLAGNEQFF.

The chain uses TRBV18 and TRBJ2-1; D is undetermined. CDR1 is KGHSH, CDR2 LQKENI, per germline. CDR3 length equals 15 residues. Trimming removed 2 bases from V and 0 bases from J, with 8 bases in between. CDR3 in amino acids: CASSPSAGSYNEQFF. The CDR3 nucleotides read TGTGCCAGCTCACCATCAGCAGGCTCCTACAATGAGCAGTTCTTC.

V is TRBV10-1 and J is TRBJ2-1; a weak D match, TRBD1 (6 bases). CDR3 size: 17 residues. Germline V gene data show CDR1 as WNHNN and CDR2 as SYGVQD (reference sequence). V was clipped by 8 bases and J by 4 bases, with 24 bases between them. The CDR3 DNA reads TGCGCCAGCCGGGTACCCGTGCAGGGGCCACCATACAATGAGCAGTTCTTC. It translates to CASRVPVQGPPYNEQFF.

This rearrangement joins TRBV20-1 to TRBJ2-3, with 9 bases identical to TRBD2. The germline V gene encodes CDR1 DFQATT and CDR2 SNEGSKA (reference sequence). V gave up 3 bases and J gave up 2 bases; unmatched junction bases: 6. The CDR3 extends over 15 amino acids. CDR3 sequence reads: CSASSQREDTDTQYF. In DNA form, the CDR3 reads TGCAGTGCTAGTTCTCAGCGGGAGGACACAGATACGCAGTATTTT.

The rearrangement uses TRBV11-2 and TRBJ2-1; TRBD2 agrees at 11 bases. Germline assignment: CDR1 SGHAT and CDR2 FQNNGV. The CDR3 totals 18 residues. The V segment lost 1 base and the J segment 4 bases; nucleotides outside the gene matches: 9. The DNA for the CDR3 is TGTGCCAGCAGCTTAGTAGCGGGAGGGCCATTTGGGTACAATGAGCAGTTCTTC. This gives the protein CASSLVAGGPFGYNEQFF.

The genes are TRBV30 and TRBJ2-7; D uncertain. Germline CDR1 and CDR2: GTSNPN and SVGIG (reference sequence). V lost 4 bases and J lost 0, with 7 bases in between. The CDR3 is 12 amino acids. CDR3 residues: CAWNGGSYEQYF. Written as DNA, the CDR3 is TGTGCCTGGAATGGCGGCTCCTACGAGCAGTACTTC.

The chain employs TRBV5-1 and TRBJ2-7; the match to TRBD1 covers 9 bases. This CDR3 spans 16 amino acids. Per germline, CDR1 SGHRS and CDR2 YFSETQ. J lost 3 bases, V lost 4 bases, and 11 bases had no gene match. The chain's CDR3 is CASSHGTGNILYEQYF. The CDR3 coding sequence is TGCGCCAGCAGCCACGGGACAGGGAATATCCTCTACGAGCAGTACTTC.

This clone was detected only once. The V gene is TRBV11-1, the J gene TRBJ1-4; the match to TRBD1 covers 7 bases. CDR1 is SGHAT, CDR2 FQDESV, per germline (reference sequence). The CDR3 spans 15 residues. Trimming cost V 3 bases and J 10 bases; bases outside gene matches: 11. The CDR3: CASSLDGTAEVKLFF. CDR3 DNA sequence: TGTGCCAGCAGCTTGGACGGGACAGCAGAAGTAAAACTGTTTTTT.

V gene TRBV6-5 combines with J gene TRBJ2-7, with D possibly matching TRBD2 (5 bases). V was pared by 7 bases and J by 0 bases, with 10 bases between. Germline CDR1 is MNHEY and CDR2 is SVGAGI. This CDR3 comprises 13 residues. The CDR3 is CASTTRGSYEQYF. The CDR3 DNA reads TGTGCCAGCACCACCCGGGGCTCCTACGAGCAGTACTTC.

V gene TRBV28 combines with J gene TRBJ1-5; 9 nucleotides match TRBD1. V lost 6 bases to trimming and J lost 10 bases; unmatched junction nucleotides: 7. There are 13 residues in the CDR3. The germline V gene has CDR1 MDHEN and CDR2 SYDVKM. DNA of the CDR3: TGTGCCAGCAGGACCGGGACAGGGAAACCCCAGCATTTT. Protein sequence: CASRTGTGKPQHF.

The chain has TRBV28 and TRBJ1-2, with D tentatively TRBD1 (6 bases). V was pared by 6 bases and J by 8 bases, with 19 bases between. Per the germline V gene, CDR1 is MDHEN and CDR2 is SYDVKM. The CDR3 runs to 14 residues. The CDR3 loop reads CASSVTGSLSGYTF. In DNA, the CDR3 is TGTGCCAGCAGCGTTACAGGGTCGCTCAGCGGCTACACCTTC.

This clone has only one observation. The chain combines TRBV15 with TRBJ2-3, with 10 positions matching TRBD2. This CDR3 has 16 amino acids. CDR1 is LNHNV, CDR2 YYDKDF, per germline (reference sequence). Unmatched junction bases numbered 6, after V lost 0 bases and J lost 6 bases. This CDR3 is CATSRDQAGGSDTQYF. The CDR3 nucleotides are TGTGCCACCAGCAGAGATCAAGCGGGAGGGTCGGATACGCAGTATTTT.

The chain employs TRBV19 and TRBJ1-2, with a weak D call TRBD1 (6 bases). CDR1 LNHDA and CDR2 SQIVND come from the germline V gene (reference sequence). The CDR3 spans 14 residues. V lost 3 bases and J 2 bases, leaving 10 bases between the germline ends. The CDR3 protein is CASSIQGTNYGYTF. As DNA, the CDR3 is TGTGCCAGTAGTATCCAGGGGACCAACTATGGCTACACCTTC.

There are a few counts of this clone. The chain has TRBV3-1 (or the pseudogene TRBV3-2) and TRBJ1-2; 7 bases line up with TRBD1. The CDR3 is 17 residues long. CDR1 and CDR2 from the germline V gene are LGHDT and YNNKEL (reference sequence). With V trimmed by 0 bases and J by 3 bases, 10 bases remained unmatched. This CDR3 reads CASSQDRGLIGDYGYTF. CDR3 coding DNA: TGTGCCAGCAGCCAAGATAGGGGGCTTATTGGAGACTATGGCTACACCTTC.

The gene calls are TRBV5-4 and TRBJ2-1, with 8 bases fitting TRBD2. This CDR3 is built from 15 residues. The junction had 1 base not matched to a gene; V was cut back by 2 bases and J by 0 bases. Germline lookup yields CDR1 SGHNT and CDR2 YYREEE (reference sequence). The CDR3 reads CASSFRGGSYNEQFF. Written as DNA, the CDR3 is TGTGCCAGCAGCTTCCGGGGGGGCTCCTACAATGAGCAGTTCTTC. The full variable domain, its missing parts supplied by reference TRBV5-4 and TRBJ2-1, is ETGVTQSPTHLIKTRGQQVTLRCSSQSGHNTVSWYQQALGQGPQFIFQYYREEENGRGNFPPRFSGLQFPNYSSELNVNALELDDSALYLCASSFRGGSYNEQFFGPGTRLTVL.

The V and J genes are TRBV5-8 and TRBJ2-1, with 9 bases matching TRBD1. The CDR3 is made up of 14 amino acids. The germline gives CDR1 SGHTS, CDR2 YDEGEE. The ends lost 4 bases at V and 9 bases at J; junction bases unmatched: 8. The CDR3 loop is CASSPPGTGFEQFF. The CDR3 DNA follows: TGTGCCAGCAGCCCTCCCGGGACAGGGTTTGAGCAGTTCTTC.